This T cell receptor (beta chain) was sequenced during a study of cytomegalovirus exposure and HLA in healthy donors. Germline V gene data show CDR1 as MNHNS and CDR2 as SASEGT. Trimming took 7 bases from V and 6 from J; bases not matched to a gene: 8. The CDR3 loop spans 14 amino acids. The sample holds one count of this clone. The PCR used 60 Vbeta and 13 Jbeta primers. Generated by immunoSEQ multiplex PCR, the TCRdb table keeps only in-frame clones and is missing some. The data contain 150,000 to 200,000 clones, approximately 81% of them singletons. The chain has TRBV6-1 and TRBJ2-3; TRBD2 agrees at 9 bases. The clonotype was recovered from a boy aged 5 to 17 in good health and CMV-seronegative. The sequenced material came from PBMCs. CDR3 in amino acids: CASTISGSGDTQYF. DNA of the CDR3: TGTGCCAGCACCATTAGCGGGAGTGGGGATACGCAGTATTTT.